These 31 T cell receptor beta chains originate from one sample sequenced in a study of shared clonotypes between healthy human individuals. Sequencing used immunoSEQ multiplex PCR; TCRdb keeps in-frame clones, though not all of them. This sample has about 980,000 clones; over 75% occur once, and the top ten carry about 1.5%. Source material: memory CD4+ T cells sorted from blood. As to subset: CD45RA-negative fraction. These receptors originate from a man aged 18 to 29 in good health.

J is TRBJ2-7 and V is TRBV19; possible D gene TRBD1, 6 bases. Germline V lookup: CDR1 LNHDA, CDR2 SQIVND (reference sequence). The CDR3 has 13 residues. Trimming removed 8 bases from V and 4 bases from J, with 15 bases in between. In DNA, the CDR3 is TGTGCCAGTTCCGGCACAGGGCTATACGAGCAGTACTTC. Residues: CASSGTGLYEQYF.

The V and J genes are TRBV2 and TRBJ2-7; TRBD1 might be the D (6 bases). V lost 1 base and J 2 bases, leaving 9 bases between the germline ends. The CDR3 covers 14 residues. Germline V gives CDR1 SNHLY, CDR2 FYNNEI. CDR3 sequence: CASSEGTDTYEQYF. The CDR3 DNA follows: TGTGCCAGCAGTGAAGGGACAGATACCTACGAGCAGTACTTC. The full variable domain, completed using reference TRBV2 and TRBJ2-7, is EPEVTQTPSHQVTQMGQEVILRCVPISNHLYFYWYRQILGQKVEFLVSFYNNEISEKSEIFDDQFSVERPDGSNFTLKIRSTKLEDSAMYFCASSEGTDTYEQYFGPGTRLTVT.

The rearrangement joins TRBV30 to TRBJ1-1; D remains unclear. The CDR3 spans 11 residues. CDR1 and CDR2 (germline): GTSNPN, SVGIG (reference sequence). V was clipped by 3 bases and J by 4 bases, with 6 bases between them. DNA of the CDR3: TGTGCCTGGAGAGTGGGCACTGAAGCTTTCTTT. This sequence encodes CAWRVGTEAFF.

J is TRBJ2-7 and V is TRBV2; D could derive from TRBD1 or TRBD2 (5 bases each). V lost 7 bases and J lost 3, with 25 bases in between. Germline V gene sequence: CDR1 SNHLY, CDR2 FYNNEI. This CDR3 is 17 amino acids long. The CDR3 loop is CASKDNSGTSEGYEQYF. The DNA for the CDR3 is TGTGCCAGCAAGGATAATTCCGGGACCTCGGAAGGCTACGAGCAGTACTTC.

The CDR3 reads CASHREGSYNEQFF. CDR3 nucleotides: TGTGCCAGCCACCGGGAGGGGTCCTACAATGAGCAGTTCTTC. This chain links TRBV11-2 with TRBJ2-1, with 8 bases that match TRBD2. Germline V CDR1 and CDR2: SGHAT, FQNNGV. The CDR3 consists of 14 residues. V gave up 8 bases and J gave up 1 base; unmatched junction bases: 4.

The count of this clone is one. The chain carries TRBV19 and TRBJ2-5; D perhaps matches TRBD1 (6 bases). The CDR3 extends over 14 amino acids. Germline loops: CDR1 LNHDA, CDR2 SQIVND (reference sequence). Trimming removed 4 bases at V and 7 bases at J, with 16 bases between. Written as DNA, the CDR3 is TGTGCCAGTAGTAGCTCCGGGACATCAGGGACCCAGTACTTC. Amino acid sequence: CASSSSGTSGTQYF.

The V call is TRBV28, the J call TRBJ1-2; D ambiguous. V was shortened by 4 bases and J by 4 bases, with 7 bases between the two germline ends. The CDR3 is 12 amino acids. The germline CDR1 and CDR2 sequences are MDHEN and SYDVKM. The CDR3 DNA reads TGTGCCAGCAGTTCCTATCCCTATGGCTACACCTTC. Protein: CASSSYPYGYTF.

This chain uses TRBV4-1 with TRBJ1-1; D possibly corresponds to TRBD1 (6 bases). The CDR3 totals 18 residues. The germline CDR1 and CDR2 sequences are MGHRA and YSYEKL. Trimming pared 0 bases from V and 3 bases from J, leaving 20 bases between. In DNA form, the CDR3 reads TGCGCCAGCAGCCAAGATGGGACACTCGCCCTGACGGACACTGAAGCTTTCTTT. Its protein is CASSQDGTLALTDTEAFF.

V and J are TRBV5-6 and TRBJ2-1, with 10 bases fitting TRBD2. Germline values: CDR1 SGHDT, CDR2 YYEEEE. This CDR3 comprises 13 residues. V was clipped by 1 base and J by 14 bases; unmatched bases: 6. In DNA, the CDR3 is TGTGCCAGCAGCTTGAGGCTAGCGGGAGTTAAGTTCTTC. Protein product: CASSLRLAGVKFF.

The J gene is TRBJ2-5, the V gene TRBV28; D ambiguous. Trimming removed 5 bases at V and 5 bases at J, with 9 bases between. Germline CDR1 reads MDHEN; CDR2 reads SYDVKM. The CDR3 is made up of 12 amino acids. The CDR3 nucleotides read TGTGCCAGCAGTCCCCTCGGTGAGACCCAGTACTTC. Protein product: CASSPLGETQYF.

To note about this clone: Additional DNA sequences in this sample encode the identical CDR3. The CDR3 nucleotides are TGTGCCAGCAGCCGGACTTGGAGCTCCTACGAGCAGTACTTC. Its translation: CASSRTWSSYEQYF. This sequence joins TRBV5-6 and TRBJ2-7, with D possibly being TRBD2 (5 bases). The germline CDR1 and CDR2 sequences are SGHDT and YYEEEE. V lost 4 bases and J lost 0, with 11 bases in between. This CDR3 is built from 14 residues.

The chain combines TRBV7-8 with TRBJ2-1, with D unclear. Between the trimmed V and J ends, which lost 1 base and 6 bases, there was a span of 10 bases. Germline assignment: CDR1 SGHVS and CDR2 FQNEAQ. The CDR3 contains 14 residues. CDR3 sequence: CASSLGTWGNEQFF. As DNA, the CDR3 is TGTGCCAGCAGCTTAGGGACGTGGGGCAATGAGCAGTTCTTC.

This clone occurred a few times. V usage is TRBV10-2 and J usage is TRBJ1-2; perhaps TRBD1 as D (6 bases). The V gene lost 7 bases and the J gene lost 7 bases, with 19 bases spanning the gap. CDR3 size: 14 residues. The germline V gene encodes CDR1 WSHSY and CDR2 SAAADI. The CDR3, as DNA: TGCGCCAGCACCTTGACGGGGGGCGCGGGTGGCTACACCTTC. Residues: CASTLTGGAGGYTF.

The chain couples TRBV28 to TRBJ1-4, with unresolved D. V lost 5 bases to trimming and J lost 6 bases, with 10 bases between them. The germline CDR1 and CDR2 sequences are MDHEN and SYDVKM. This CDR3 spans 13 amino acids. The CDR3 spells CASSTGPYEKLFF. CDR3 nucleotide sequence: TGTGCCAGCAGTACCGGGCCTTATGAAAAACTGTTTTTT.

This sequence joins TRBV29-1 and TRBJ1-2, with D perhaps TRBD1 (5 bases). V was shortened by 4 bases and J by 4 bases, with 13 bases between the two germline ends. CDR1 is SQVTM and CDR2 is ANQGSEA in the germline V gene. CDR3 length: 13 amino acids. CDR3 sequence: CSVARDGSYGYTF. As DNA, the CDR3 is TGCAGCGTTGCCCGGGACGGAAGCTATGGCTACACCTTC. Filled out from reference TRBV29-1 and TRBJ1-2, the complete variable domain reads SAVISQKPSRDICQRGTSLTIQCQVDSQVTMMFWYRQQPGQSLTLIATANQGSEATYESGFVIDKFPISRPNLTFSTLTVSNMSPEDSSIYLCSVARDGSYGYTFGSGTRLTVV.

The CDR3 protein is CASTWDRGNDGYTF. CDR3 nucleotides: TGTGCCAGCACCTGGGACAGGGGGAACGATGGCTACACCTTC. The V gene is TRBV5-6, the J gene TRBJ1-2; TRBD1 agrees at 11 bases. Germline V lookup: CDR1 SGHDT, CDR2 YYEEEE. Unmatched junction bases numbered 7, after V lost 6 bases and J lost 6 bases. This CDR3 has 14 amino acids.

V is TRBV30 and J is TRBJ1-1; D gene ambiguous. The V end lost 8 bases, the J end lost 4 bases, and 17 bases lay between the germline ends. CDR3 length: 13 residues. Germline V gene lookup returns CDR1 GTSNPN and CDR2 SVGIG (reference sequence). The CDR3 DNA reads TGTGCCCTTGATAAGGGCTTGGGCACTGAAGCTTTCTTT. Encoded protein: CALDKGLGTEAFF.

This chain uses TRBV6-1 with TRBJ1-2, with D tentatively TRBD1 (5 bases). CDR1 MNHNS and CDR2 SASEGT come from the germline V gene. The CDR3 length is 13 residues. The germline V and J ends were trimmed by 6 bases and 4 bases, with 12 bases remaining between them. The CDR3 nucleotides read TGTGCCAGCAGATCGACAGTCCCCTATGGCTACACCTTC. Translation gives CASRSTVPYGYTF.

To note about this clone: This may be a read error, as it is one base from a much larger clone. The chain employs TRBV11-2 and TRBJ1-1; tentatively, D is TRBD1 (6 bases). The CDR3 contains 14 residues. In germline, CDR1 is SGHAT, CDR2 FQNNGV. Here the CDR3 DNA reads TGTGCCAGCAGCTGGGGACAACGGAACGCTGAAGCTTTCTTT. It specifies CASSWGQRNAEAFF.

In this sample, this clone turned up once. The CDR3 is CASSSPGTSGNEQFF. The DNA for the CDR3 is TGCGCCAGCAGTTCTCCCGGGACTAGCGGCAATGAGCAGTTCTTC. J is TRBJ2-1 and V is TRBV5-1; 11 bases are shared with TRBD2. V trimming: 5 bases; J trimming: 6 bases; junction bases outside the gene matches: 7. There are 15 residues in the CDR3. Germline lookup yields CDR1 SGHRS and CDR2 YFSETQ.

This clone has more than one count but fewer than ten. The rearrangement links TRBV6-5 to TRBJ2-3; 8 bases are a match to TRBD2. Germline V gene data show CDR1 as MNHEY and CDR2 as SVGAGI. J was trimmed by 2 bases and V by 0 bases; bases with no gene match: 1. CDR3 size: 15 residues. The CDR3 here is CASSYSLAATDTQYF. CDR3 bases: TGTGCCAGCAGTTACTCACTAGCGGCCACAGATACGCAGTATTTT.

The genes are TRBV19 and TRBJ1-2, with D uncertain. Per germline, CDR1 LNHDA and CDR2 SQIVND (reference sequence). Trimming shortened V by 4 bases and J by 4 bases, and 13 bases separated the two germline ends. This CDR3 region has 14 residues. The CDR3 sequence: CASSTPGPAYGYTF. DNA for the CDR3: TGTGCCAGTAGTACGCCCGGGCCTGCCTATGGCTACACCTTC.

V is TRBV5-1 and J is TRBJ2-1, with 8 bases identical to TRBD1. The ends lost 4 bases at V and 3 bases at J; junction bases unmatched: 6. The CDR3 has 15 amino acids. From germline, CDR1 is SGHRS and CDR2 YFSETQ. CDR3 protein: CASSRTGQDYNEQFF. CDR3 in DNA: TGCGCCAGCAGCCGTACGGGACAGGACTACAATGAGCAGTTCTTC.

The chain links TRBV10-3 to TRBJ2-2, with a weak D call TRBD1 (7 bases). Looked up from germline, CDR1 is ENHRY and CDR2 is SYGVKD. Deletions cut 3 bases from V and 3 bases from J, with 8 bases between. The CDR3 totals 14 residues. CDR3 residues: CAISDRGDTGELFF. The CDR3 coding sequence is TGTGCCATCAGTGACAGGGGGGACACCGGGGAGCTGTTTTTT.

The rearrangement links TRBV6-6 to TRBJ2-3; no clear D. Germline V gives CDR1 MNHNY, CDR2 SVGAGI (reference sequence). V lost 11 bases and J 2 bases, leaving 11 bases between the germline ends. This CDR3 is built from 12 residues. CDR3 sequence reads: CAAGTLTDTQYF. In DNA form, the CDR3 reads TGTGCCGCTGGAACTCTCACAGATACGCAGTATTTT.

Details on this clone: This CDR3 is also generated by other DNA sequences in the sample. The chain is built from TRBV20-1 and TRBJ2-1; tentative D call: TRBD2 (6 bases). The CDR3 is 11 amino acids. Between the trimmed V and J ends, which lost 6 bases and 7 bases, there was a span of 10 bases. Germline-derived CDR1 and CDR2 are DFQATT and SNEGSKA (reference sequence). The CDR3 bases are TGCAGTGCACTCCGGGGGAATGAGCAGTTCTTC. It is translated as CSALRGNEQFF.

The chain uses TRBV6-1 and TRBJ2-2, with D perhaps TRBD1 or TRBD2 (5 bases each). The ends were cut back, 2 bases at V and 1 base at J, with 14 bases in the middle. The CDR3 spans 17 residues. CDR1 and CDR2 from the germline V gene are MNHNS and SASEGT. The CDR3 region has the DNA TGTGCCAGCAGTGAAACGGGCTGGGGGTTGAACACCGGGGAGCTGTTTTTT. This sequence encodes CASSETGWGLNTGELFF.

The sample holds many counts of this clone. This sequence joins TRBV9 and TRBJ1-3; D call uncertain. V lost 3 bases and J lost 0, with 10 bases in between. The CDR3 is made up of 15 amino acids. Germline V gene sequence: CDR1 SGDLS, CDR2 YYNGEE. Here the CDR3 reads CASSAGRSSGNTIYF. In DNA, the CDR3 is TGTGCCAGCAGCGCCGGACGGAGCTCTGGAAACACCATATATTTT.

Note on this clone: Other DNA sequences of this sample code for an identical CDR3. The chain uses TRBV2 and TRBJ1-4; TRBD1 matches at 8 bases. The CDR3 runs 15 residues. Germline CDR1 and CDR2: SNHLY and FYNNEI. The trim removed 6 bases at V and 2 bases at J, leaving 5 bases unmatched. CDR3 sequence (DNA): TGTGCCAGCAGATTAGGACAGGGTACTAATGAAAAACTGTTTTTT. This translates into CASRLGQGTNEKLFF.

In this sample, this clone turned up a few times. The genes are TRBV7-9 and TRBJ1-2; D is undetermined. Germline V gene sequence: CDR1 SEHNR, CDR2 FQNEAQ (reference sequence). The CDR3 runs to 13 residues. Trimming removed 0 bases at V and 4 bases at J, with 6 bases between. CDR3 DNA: TGTGCCAGCAGCTTAGCCGGAACCTATGGCTACACCTTC. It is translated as CASSLAGTYGYTF.

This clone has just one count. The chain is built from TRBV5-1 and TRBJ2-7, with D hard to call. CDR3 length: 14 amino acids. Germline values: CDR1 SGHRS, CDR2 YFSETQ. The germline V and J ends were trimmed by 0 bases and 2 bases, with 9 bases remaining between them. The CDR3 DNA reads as TGCGCCAGCAGCTTGGTGGGCGTCCCCTACGAGCAGTACTTC. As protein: CASSLVGVPYEQYF.